The 20 T cell receptor beta chains listed next were all sequenced from one sample in a study of memory CD4+ T cells and cytomegalovirus serostatus. Data came from immunoSEQ multiplex PCR; TCRdb stores just in-frame clones and leaves some out. The table lists over 45,000 clones, under 90% of them singletons. Single viable CD3+CD4+CD8-CD45RO+ cells were sorted as the memory CD4+ T cells. The sample was memory CD4+ T cells from blood. The source of these receptors is an adult in good health and CMV-seronegative. Some clones in this sample may be carry-over from other donors' samples.

In its sample, this clone was seen a few times. The V and J genes are TRBV7-9 and TRBJ2-2; a weak D match, TRBD1 (6 bases). Between the trimmed V and J ends, which lost 5 bases and 5 bases, there was a span of 18 bases. This CDR3 comprises 16 residues. CDR1 is SEHNR and CDR2 is FQNEAQ in the germline V gene (reference sequence). The CDR3 DNA follows: TGTGCCAGCAGCCCATACAGGGTACGCGGGACCGGGGAGCTGTTTTTT. Amino acids: CASSPYRVRGTGELFF.

The gene calls are TRBV7-2 and TRBJ2-7, with D perhaps TRBD2 (6 bases). CDR3 length: 15 residues. Germline assignment: CDR1 SGHTA and CDR2 FQGNSA. The V end lost 5 bases, the J end lost 0 bases, and 14 bases lay between the germline ends. The CDR3 nucleotides read TGTGCCAGCAGCGGCTCGGGACTGAGCTCCTACGAGCAGTACTTC. It codes for CASSGSGLSSYEQYF.

The J gene is TRBJ1-2, the V gene TRBV2; 7 nucleotides agree with TRBD1. Germline CDR1 is SNHLY and CDR2 is FYNNEI. The CDR3 extends over 12 amino acids. V gave up 6 bases and J gave up 8 bases; unmatched junction bases: 6. The CDR3 coding sequence is TGTGCCAGCAGCTTTGGGACAGTCGGCTACACCTTC. Translation: CASSFGTVGYTF.

The genes are TRBV7-9 and TRBJ1-4, with D possibly matching TRBD1 (6 bases). The CDR3 length is 17 residues. Germline CDR1 and CDR2: SEHNR and FQNEAQ (reference sequence). V shed 4 bases and J shed 1 base, with 16 bases lying between them. CDR3 DNA: TGTGCCAGCAGCTCACCGGACCGGGGGCAAACTAATGAAAAACTGTTTTTT. Protein: CASSSPDRGQTNEKLFF.

This chain links TRBV7-8 with TRBJ2-3, with D uncertain. This CDR3 has 12 amino acids. Germline CDR1 is SGHVS and CDR2 is FQNEAQ. The germline V and J ends were trimmed by 5 bases and 4 bases, with 7 bases remaining between them. The CDR3 DNA is TGTGCCAGCAGCCCACTGCCAGATACGCAGTATTTT. Translating gives CASSPLPDTQYF.

V is TRBV19 and J is TRBJ2-3; D is possibly TRBD2 (6 bases). The CDR3 loop spans 16 amino acids. Trimming took off 0 bases at V and 1 base at J, with 11 bases between the two ends. Germline values: CDR1 LNHDA, CDR2 SQIVND (reference sequence). The CDR3, as DNA: TGTGCCAGTAGTATAGATCGAACGGGAGGCACAGATACGCAGTATTTT. Residues: CASSIDRTGGTDTQYF.

The chain recombines TRBV7-3 with TRBJ1-2; no definite D call. The CDR3 totals 13 residues. Germline V gives CDR1 SGHTA, CDR2 FQGTGA. V dropped 0 bases and J dropped 8 bases, with 10 bases sitting between them. In nucleotides, the CDR3 is TGTGCCAGCAGCTTAACTGTCTACTCCGGCTACACCTTC. This sequence encodes CASSLTVYSGYTF. Supplemented by reference TRBV7-3 and TRBJ1-2, the full variable domain reads GAGVSQTPSNKVTEKGKYVELRCDPISGHTALYWYRQSLGQGPEFLIYFQGTGAADDSGLPNDRFFAVRPEGSVSTLKIQRTERGDSAVYLCASSLTVYSGYTFGSGTRLTVV.

The chain joins TRBV6-6 to TRBJ2-1; the match to TRBD2 covers 9 bases. The CDR3 loop spans 14 amino acids. The germline V gene encodes CDR1 MNHNY and CDR2 SVGAGI (reference sequence). V lost 7 bases, J lost 7 bases, and 8 bases stayed unmatched. CDR3 DNA sequence: TGTGCCAGCATTGCTAGCGGGACCACGAATGAGCAGTTCTTC. Amino acids: CASIASGTTNEQFF.

This chain connects TRBV6-5 to TRBJ2-7; D is ambiguous. V dropped 6 bases and J dropped 5 bases, with 20 bases sitting between them. Per germline, CDR1 MNHEY and CDR2 SVGAGI. The CDR3 is made up of 15 amino acids. Here the CDR3 reads CASSPRLGVPNEQYF. CDR3 nucleotides: TGTGCCAGCAGCCCTAGGTTGGGTGTCCCCAACGAGCAGTACTTC.

The chain is built from TRBV7-2 and TRBJ2-3; 7 bases are shared with TRBD1. The ends lost 6 bases at V and 2 bases at J; junction bases unmatched: 8. Germline V gives CDR1 SGHTA, CDR2 FQGNSA. The CDR3 totals 15 residues. Written as DNA, the CDR3 is TGTGCCAGCAGGCAAACAGGGGTCTACACAGATACGCAGTATTTT. Translating it yields CASRQTGVYTDTQYF.

The chain is built from TRBV27 and TRBJ2-7; D is ambiguous. The germline V and J ends were trimmed by 3 bases and 0 bases, with 12 bases remaining between them. The V gene's germline CDR1 is MNHEY and CDR2 SMNVEV (reference sequence). This CDR3 spans 15 amino acids. The CDR3 spells CASSFSLTSSYEQYF. Written as DNA, the CDR3 is TGTGCCAGCAGTTTCTCTCTAACCAGCTCCTACGAGCAGTACTTC.

The V and J genes are TRBV6-5 and TRBJ2-1; 7 bases line up with TRBD1. Trimming took 4 bases from V and 4 from J; bases not matched to a gene: 4. Germline loops: CDR1 MNHEY, CDR2 SVGAGI. The CDR3 sequence is 14 residues long. CDR3 DNA: TGTGCCAGCAGTTCTGGACAGGATTACAATGAGCAGTTCTTC. Residues: CASSSGQDYNEQFF.

This sequence joins TRBV6-6 and TRBJ1-3, with D hard to call. V was shortened by 6 bases and J by 0 bases, with 9 bases between the two germline ends. The CDR3 is 14 residues long. Germline V gene sequence: CDR1 MNHNY, CDR2 SVGAGI (reference sequence). The CDR3 DNA follows: TGTGCCAGCAGCCCCAGCGTCTCTGGAAACACCATATATTTT. Protein: CASSPSVSGNTIYF.

V is TRBV4-3 and J is TRBJ1-6, with D hard to call. This CDR3 has 16 residues. Germline loops: CDR1 LGHNA, CDR2 YSLEER. Trimming shortened V by 0 bases and J by 0 bases, and 6 bases separated the two germline ends. The chain's CDR3 is CASSQDAYSYNSPLHF. The CDR3 DNA reads TGCGCCAGCAGCCAAGACGCGTACTCCTATAATTCACCCCTCCACTTT.

J is TRBJ2-3 and V is TRBV2, with TRBD2 matching 7 bases. The ends lost 10 bases at V and 5 bases at J; junction bases unmatched: 9. Per the germline V gene, CDR1 is SNHLY and CDR2 is FYNNEI. The CDR3 totals 13 residues. The CDR3, as DNA: TGTGCCACCCGGGGAGGGCCAAAAGATACGCAGTATTTT. Translated: CATRGGPKDTQYF.

The rearrangement uses TRBV30 and TRBJ2-3, with 8 bases identical to TRBD2. The germline V gene encodes CDR1 GTSNPN and CDR2 SVGIG (reference sequence). The CDR3 extends over 15 amino acids. Trimming removed 1 base from V and 5 bases from J; junction bases left unmatched: 8. The CDR3 nucleotides are TGTGCCTGGAGTGGGGGGGCCAGCGGGGGAGATACGCAGTATTTT. It specifies CAWSGGASGGDTQYF. The variable domain in full, completed from reference TRBV30 and TRBJ2-3, reads SQTIHQWPATLVQPVGSPLSLECTVEGTSNPNLYWYRQAAGRGLQLLFYSVGIGQISSEVPQNLSASRPQDRQFILSSKKLLLSDSGFYLCAWSGGASGGDTQYFGPGTRLTVL.

The chain links TRBV18 to TRBJ1-2; 11 bases are a match to TRBD1. Trimming cost V 2 bases and J 6 bases; bases outside gene matches: 11. Per the germline V gene, CDR1 is KGHSH and CDR2 is LQKENI. CDR3 length: 17 amino acids. CDR3 nucleotide sequence: TGTGCCAGCTCACCAAACGCCGGGACAGGGGGTTCGGATGGCTACACCTTC. Translated: CASSPNAGTGGSDGYTF.

The J gene is TRBJ2-7, the V gene TRBV5-1, with a weak D call TRBD2 (5 bases). CDR1 and CDR2 from the germline V gene are SGHRS and YFSETQ. The CDR3 spans 14 residues. Trimming took off 7 bases at V and 4 bases at J, with 18 bases between the two ends. This CDR3 is CASRRVVGEYEQYF. DNA for the CDR3: TGCGCCAGCCGGAGAGTTGTGGGAGAGTACGAGCAGTACTTC.

This clone occurred once. The chain links TRBV7-9 to TRBJ2-1; TRBD2 might be the D (7 bases). V was trimmed by 6 bases and J by 7 bases, leaving 19 bases between them. The CDR3 is 15 residues long. The V gene's germline CDR1 is SEHNR and CDR2 FQNEAQ (reference sequence). The CDR3 bases are TGTGCCAGCAGTCGAGGCGGGGGCCCAATTAATGAGCAGTTCTTC. The encoded protein is CASSRGGGPINEQFF.

The chain is built from TRBV19 and TRBJ2-5; a weak D match, TRBD1 (6 bases). With 5 bases removed from V and 1 base from J, the gap between germline ends came to 11 bases. The germline CDR1 and CDR2 sequences are LNHDA and SQIVND (reference sequence). This CDR3 spans 14 amino acids. CDR3 loop: CASSGGHLQETQYF. CDR3 in DNA: TGTGCCAGTAGTGGGGGACACCTCCAAGAGACCCAGTACTTC.